This TCR beta chain was documented in a study of T cells after yellow fever vaccination. Study results and limitations: Only a small proportion of the clonotypes turned up in both the CD4 and the CD8 compartments, likely arising from convergent recombination. Abundant clonotypes from the bulk population could contaminate FACS-sorted repertoires. Subsequent to the booster, the majority of primary-vaccination clones reappeared (around 97% CD4, 85% to 90% CD8).

TCR cDNA, made by 5'RACE template switching, carried an added universal primer site and UMIs. TCRdb independently ran MiXCR on the 5' RACE reads; one entry per CDR3 protein. Among 510,000 or so distinct CDR3 sequences, 15% to 20% were seen once, and the ten largest hold roughly an eighth. This clonotype was counted many times. Its antigen is still unknown. Germline CDR1 ENHRY, CDR2 SYGVKD. CDR3 length: 14 amino acids. V was clipped by 4 bases and J by 2 bases, with 11 bases between them. The TCR was taken from a young man who received the YFV17D yellow fever vaccine. The sample here was PBMCs, taken 15 days after the yellow fever booster vaccination. V usage is TRBV10-3 and J usage is TRBJ2-5, with a possible D match to TRBD2 (7 bases). In DNA form, the CDR3 reads TGTGCCATCAGTGCCCGGGGGGCGCAAGAGACCCAGTACTTC. This gives the protein CAISARGAQETQYF.